Presented here are 10 T cell receptor beta chains from one specimen sequenced in a study of graft-versus-host responses after intestinal transplantation. Their recognized antigens are unknown. Method: immunoSEQ multiplex PCR; TCRdb's copy keeps in-frame clones and lacks some. The repertoire includes around 100,000 clones, 80% to 95% of them detected once, and less than 1.5% sits in the top ten. The sample in question was unstimulated CD8+ T cells sorted from spleen or lymph node cells, obtained before intestinal transplant. The receptor set was obtained from a human donor who received an intestinal transplant.

Points on this clone: Different DNA sequences within this sample yield the same CDR3. The chain links TRBV4-1 to TRBJ2-7; TRBD1 matches 8 bases. CDR1 MGHRA and CDR2 YSYEKL come from the germline V gene. This CDR3 has 14 residues. The junction had 3 bases not matched to a gene; V was cut back by 1 base and J by 4 bases. The CDR3 coding sequence is TGCGCCAGCAGCCAAGGGCAGGGGGCTTACGAGCAGTACTTC. This gives the protein CASSQGQGAYEQYF.

The V gene is TRBV5-6, the J gene TRBJ2-3; 10 nucleotides match TRBD1. The ends lost 1 base at V and 3 bases at J; junction bases unmatched: 14. The germline gives CDR1 SGHDT, CDR2 YYEEEE. The length of the CDR3 is 19 residues. Here the CDR3 DNA reads TGTGCCAGCAGCTTGTGGCGGTTTCGGGGACAGGGGATTACAGATACGCAGTATTTT. It yields the protein CASSLWRFRGQGITDTQYF.

This chain joins TRBV9 and TRBJ2-1; D is uncertain. CDR3 length: 15 amino acids. V lost 0 bases to trimming and J lost 2 bases, with 9 bases between them. Germline V lookup: CDR1 SGDLS, CDR2 YYNGEE. Here the CDR3 DNA reads TGTGCCAGCAGCGTAGATATCGAGGCCTACAATGAGCAGTTCTTC. Amino acids: CASSVDIEAYNEQFF.

The chain has TRBV7-8 and TRBJ2-1; no reliable D call. The CDR3 totals 14 residues. Germline-derived CDR1 and CDR2 are SGHVS and FQNEAQ. Trimming removed 1 base from V and 0 bases from J, with 4 bases in between. The CDR3 region is CASSLGGSYNEQFF. As DNA, the CDR3 is TGTGCCAGCAGCTTAGGCGGCTCCTACAATGAGCAGTTCTTC. Full variable domain (remainder filled in from reference TRBV7-8 and TRBJ2-1): GAGVSQSPRYKVAKRGQDVALRCDPISGHVSLFWYQQALGQGPEFLTYFQNEAQLDKSGLPSDRFFAERPEGSVSTLKIQRTQQEDSAVYLCASSLGGSYNEQFFGPGTRLTVL.

This rearrangement joins TRBV2 to TRBJ1-5; 7 bases map to TRBD1. This CDR3 is 12 amino acids long. CDR1 and CDR2 from the germline V gene are SNHLY and FYNNEI. DNA for the CDR3: TGTGCGAGCGGGCAGGGGGGTCAGCCCCAGCATTTT. This encodes CASGQGGQPQHF.

Remarks on this clone: An end of the junction does not agree with germline; a read error may underlie this. The chain has TRBV4-1 and TRBJ2-1; 11 positions match TRBD2. Looked up from germline, CDR1 is MGHRA and CDR2 is YSYEKL. The CDR3 contains 16 residues. The CDR3 DNA follows: TGCGCCAGCAGCCTAAATAGCGGGGGGGCCTATAATGAGCAGTTCTTC. Protein: CASSLNSGGAYNEQFF.

The V gene is TRBV6-1, the J gene TRBJ2-1; TRBD1 aligns across 7 bases. The CDR3 is made up of 14 amino acids. The ends lost 2 bases at V and 8 bases at J; junction bases unmatched: 6. Germline V gene sequence: CDR1 MNHNS, CDR2 SASEGT. DNA of the CDR3: TGTGCCAGCAGTGAATCACAGGGGTTCGATGAGCAGTTCTTC. It codes for CASSESQGFDEQFF.

The chain couples TRBV7-2 to TRBJ2-3, with D perhaps matching TRBD1 or TRBD2 (6 bases each). Trimming removed 1 base at V and 3 bases at J, with 17 bases between. CDR3 length: 17 residues. Looked up from germline, CDR1 is SGHTA and CDR2 is FQGNSA. CDR3 bases: TGTGCCAGCAGCTTAGGCTTCCTGGGGGGCGAAACAGATACGCAGTATTTT. It is translated as CASSLGFLGGETDTQYF.

The rearrangement links TRBV15 to TRBJ2-1; TRBD2 matches 10 bases. J lost 8 bases, V lost 0 bases, and 7 bases had no gene match. The CDR3 totals 16 residues. Germline CDR1 and CDR2: LNHNV and YYDKDF (reference sequence). The CDR3 region is CATSRDQRGGLDEQFF. The CDR3 nucleotides read TGTGCCACCAGCAGAGACCAGCGGGGGGGCTTGGATGAGCAGTTCTTC.

A single count supports this clone. This chain's CDR3 is CASSVTGAYNEQFF. In DNA form, the CDR3 reads TGTGCCAGCAGCGTTACAGGGGCCTACAATGAGCAGTTCTTC. J is TRBJ2-1 and V is TRBV9; 7 bases agree with TRBD1. V was pared by 2 bases and J by 2 bases, with 1 base of the junction left unmatched. This CDR3 has 14 amino acids. CDR1 is SGDLS, CDR2 YYNGEE, per germline.